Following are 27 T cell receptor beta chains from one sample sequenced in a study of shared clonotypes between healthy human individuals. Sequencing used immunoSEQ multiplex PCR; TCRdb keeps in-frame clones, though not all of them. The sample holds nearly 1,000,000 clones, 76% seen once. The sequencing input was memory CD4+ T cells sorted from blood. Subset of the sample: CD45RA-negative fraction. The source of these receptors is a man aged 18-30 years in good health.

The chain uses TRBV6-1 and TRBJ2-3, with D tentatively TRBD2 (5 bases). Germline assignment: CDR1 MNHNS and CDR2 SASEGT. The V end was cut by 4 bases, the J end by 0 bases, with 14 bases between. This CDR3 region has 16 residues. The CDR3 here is CASSGRGSSSTDTQYF. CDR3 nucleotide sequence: TGTGCCAGCAGTGGAAGAGGGTCTTCTAGCACAGATACGCAGTATTTT.

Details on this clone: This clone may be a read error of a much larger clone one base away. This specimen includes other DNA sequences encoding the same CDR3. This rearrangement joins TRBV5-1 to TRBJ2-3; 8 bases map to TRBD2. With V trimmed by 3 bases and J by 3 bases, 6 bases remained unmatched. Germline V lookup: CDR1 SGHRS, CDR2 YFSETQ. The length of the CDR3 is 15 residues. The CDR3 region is CASSSGTRGTDTQYF. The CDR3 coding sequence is TGCGCCAGCAGCTCCGGGACTAGAGGAACAGATACGCAGTATTTT. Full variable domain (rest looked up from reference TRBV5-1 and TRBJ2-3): KAGVTQTPRYLIKTRGQQVTLSCSPISGHRSVSWYQQTPGQGLQFLFEYFSETQRNKGNFPGRFSGRQFSNSRSEMNVSTLELGDSALYLCASSSGTRGTDTQYFGPGTRLTVL.

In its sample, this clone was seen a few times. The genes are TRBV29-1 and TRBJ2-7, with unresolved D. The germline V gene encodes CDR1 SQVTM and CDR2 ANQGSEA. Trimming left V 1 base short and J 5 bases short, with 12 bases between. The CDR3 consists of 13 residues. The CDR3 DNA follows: TGCAGCGTTGAAGTACACCGCCGGGACGAGCAGTACTTC. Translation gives CSVEVHRRDEQYF.

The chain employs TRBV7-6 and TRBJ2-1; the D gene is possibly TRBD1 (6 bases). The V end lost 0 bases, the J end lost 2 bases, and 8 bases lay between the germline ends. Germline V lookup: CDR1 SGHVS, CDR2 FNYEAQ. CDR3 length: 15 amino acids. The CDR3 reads CASSLAWTAYNEQFF. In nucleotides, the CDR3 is TGTGCCAGCAGCTTAGCATGGACAGCCTACAATGAGCAGTTCTTC.

The DNA of the CDR3 is TGTGCCAGCTCACCTCAGTATGGCTACACCTTC. This translates into CASSPQYGYTF. The V gene is TRBV18, the J gene TRBJ1-2; D is undetermined. Trimming left V 3 bases short and J 5 bases short, with 4 bases between. CDR1 is KGHSH, CDR2 LQKENI, per germline. The CDR3 is 11 amino acids.

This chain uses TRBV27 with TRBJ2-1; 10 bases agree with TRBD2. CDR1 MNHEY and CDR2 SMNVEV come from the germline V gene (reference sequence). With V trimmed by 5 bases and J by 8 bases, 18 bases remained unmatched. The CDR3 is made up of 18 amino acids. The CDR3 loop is CASSQRAFGTSAVHEQFF. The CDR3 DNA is TGTGCCAGCAGTCAAAGGGCCTTCGGGACTAGCGCGGTTCATGAGCAGTTCTTC.

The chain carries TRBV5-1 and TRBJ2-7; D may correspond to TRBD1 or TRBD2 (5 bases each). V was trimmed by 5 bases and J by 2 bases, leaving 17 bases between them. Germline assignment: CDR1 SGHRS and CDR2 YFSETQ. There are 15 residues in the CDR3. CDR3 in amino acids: CASSQLPGTTYEQYF. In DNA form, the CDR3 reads TGCGCCAGCAGTCAGTTACCCGGGACCACCTACGAGCAGTACTTC.

The CDR3 sequence is CASSLAGRGTRQIYEQYF. In nucleotides, the CDR3 is TGCGCCAGCAGCTTGGCGGGGCGGGGGACCCGACAGATTTACGAGCAGTACTTC. The rearrangement links TRBV5-1 to TRBJ2-7; 7 nucleotides match TRBD2. The CDR3 has 18 amino acids. Germline assignment: CDR1 SGHRS and CDR2 YFSETQ. Losses at the gene ends were 0 bases for V and 4 bases for J; bases not matched to a gene: 16.

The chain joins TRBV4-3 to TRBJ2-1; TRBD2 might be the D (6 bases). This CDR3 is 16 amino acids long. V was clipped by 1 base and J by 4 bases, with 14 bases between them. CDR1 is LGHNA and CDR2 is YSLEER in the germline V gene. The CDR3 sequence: CASSQGSSAEYNEQFF. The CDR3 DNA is TGCGCCAGCAGCCAAGGGTCTAGCGCCGAGTACAATGAGCAGTTCTTC.

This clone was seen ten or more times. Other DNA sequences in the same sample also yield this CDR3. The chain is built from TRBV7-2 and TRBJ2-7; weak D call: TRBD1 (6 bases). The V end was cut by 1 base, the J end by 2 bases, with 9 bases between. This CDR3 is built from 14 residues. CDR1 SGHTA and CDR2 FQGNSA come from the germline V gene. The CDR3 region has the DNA TGTGCCAGCAGCTTAGAAACAGGGCCCTACGAGCAGTACTTC. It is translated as CASSLETGPYEQYF.

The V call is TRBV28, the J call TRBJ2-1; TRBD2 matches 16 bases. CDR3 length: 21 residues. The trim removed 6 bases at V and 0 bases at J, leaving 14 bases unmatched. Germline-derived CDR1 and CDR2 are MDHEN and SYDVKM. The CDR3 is CASSPFTGLAGGPSSYNEQFF. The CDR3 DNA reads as TGTGCCAGCAGCCCCTTCACGGGACTAGCGGGGGGGCCGAGCTCCTACAATGAGCAGTTCTTC.

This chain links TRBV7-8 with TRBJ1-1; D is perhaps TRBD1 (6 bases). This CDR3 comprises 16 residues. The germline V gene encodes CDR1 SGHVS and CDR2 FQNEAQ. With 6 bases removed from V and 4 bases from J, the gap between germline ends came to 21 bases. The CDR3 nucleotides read TGTGCCAGCAGACAAGAAAAAGGGACAAAAGGCACTGAAGCTTTCTTT. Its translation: CASRQEKGTKGTEAFF.

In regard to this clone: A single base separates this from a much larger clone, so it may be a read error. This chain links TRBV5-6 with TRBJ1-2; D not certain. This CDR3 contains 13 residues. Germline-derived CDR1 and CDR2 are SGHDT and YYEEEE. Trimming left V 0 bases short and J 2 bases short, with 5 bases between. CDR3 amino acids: CASSLEQNYGYTF. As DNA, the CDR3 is TGTGCCAGCAGCTTGGAACAGAACTATGGCTACACCTTC. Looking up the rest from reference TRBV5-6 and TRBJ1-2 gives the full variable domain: DAGVTQSPTHLIKTRGQQVTLRCSPKSGHDTVSWYQQALGQGPQFIFQYYEEEERQRGNFPDRFSGHQFPNYSSELNVNALLLGDSALYLCASSLEQNYGYTFGSGTRLTVV.

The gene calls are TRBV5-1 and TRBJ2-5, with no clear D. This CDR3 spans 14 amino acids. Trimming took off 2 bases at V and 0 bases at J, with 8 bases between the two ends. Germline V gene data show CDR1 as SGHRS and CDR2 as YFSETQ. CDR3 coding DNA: TGCGCCAGCAGCTTAAGCTGGTACCAAGAGACCCAGTACTTC. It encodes CASSLSWYQETQYF. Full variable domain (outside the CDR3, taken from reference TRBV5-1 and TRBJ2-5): KAGVTQTPRYLIKTRGQQVTLSCSPISGHRSVSWYQQTPGQGLQFLFEYFSETQRNKGNFPGRFSGRQFSNSRSEMNVSTLELGDSALYLCASSLSWYQETQYFGPGTRLLVL.

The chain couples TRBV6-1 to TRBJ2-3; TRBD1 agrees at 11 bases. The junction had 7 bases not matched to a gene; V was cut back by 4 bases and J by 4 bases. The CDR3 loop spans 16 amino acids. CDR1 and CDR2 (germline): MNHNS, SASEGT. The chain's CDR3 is CASSGLRTGGADTQYF. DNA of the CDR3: TGTGCCAGCAGTGGGCTAAGGACAGGGGGCGCAGATACGCAGTATTTT.

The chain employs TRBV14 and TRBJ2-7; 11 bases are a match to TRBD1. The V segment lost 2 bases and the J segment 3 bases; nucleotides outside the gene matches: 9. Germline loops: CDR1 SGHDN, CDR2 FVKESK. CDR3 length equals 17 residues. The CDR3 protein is CASSQKRSGQGVYEQYF. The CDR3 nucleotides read TGTGCCAGCAGCCAAAAAAGGTCGGGACAGGGGGTCTACGAGCAGTACTTC.

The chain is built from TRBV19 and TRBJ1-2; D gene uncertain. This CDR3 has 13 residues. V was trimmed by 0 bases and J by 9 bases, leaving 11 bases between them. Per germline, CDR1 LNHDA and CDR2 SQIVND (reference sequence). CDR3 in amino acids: CASSIDPVSRYTF. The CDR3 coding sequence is TGTGCCAGTAGTATAGATCCTGTCAGCCGCTACACCTTC.

This CDR3 reads CASSPDRVKNIQYF. DNA of the CDR3: TGCGCCAGCAGCCCGGACAGAGTCAAAAACATTCAGTACTTC. The chain recombines TRBV5-1 with TRBJ2-4; D is possibly TRBD1 (6 bases). The V and J ends lost 4 bases and 3 bases respectively, with 11 bases between them. The V gene's germline CDR1 is SGHRS and CDR2 YFSETQ. The CDR3 is 14 amino acids.

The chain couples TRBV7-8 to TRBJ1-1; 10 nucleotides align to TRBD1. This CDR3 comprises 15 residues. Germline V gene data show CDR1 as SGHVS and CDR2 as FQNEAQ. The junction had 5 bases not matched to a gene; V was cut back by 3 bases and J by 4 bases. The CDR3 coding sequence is TGTGCCAGCAGCTTCCATGGACAGGGGGTCACTGAAGCTTTCTTT. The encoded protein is CASSFHGQGVTEAFF.

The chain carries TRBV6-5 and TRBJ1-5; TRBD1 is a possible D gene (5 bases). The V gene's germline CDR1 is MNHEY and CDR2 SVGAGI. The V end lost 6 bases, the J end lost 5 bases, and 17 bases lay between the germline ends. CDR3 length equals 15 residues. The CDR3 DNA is TGTGCCAGCAGGCCGGGACTCGCTAGGGATCAGCCCCAGCATTTT. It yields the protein CASRPGLARDQPQHF.

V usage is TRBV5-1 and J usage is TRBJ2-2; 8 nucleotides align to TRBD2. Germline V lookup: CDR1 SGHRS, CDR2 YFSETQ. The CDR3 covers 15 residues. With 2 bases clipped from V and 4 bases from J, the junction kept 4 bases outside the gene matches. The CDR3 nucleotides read TGCGCCAGCAGCTTTAGCGGGGACCGCACCGGGGAGCTGTTTTTT. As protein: CASSFSGDRTGELFF. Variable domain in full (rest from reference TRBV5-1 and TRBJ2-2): KAGVTQTPRYLIKTRGQQVTLSCSPISGHRSVSWYQQTPGQGLQFLFEYFSETQRNKGNFPGRFSGRQFSNSRSEMNVSTLELGDSALYLCASSFSGDRTGELFFGEGSRLTVL.

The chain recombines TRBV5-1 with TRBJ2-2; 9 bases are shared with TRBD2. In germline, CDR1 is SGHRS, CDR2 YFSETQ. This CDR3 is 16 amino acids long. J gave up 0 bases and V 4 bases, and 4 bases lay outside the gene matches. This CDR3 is CASSPPSGANTGELFF. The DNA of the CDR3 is TGCGCCAGCAGCCCCCCTAGCGGGGCGAACACCGGGGAGCTGTTTTTT.

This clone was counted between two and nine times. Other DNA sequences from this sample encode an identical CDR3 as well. The CDR3 spells CASSQGQGMNTEAFF. DNA for the CDR3: TGCGCCAGCAGCCAAGGCCAGGGGATGAACACTGAAGCTTTCTTT. The chain combines TRBV4-1 with TRBJ1-1, with D possibly being TRBD1 (6 bases). Trimming took 1 base from V and 0 from J, leaving 9 bases between them. CDR1 MGHRA and CDR2 YSYEKL come from the germline V gene. CDR3 size: 15 residues.

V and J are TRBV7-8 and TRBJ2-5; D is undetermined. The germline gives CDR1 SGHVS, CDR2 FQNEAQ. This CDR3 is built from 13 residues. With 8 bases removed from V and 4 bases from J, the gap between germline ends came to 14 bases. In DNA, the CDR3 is TGTGCCAGCGTAACCCGGCAGGTAGAGACCCAGTACTTC. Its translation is CASVTRQVETQYF.

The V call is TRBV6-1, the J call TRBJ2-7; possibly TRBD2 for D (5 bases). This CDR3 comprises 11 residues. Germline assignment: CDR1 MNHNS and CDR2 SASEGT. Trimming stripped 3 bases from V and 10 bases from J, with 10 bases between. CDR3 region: CASSDLAYQYF. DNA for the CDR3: TGTGCCAGCAGTGACTTAGCGTATCAGTACTTC.

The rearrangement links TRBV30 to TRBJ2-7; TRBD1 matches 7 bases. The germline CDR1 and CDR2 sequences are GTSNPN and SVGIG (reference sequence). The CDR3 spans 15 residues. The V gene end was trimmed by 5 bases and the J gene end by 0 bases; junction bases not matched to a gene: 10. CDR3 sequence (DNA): TGTGCCTGGTCGATTTGGGACAGAACCTCCTACGAGCAGTACTTC. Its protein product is CAWSIWDRTSYEQYF.

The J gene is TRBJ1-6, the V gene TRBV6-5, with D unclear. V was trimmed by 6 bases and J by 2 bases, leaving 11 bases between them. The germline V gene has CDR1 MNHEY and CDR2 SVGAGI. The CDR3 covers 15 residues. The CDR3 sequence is CASRSGQAYNSPLHF. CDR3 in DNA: TGTGCCAGCAGATCCGGCCAGGCCTATAATTCACCCCTCCACTTT.